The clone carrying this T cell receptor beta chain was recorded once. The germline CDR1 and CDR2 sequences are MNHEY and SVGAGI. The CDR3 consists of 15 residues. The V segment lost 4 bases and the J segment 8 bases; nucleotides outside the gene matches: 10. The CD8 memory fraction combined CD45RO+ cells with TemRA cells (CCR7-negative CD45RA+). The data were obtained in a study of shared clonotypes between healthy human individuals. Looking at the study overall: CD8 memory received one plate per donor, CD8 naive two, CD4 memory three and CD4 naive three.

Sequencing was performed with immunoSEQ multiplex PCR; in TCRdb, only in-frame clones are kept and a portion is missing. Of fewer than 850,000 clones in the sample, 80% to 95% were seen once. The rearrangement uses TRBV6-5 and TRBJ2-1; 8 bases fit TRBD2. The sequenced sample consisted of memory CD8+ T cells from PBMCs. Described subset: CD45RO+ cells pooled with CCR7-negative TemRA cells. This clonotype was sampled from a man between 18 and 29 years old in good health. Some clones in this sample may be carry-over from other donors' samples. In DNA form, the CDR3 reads TGTGCCAGCAGTTCATCTAGCGGGCGGGCCCATGAGCAGTTCTTC. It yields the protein CASSSSSGRAHEQFF.